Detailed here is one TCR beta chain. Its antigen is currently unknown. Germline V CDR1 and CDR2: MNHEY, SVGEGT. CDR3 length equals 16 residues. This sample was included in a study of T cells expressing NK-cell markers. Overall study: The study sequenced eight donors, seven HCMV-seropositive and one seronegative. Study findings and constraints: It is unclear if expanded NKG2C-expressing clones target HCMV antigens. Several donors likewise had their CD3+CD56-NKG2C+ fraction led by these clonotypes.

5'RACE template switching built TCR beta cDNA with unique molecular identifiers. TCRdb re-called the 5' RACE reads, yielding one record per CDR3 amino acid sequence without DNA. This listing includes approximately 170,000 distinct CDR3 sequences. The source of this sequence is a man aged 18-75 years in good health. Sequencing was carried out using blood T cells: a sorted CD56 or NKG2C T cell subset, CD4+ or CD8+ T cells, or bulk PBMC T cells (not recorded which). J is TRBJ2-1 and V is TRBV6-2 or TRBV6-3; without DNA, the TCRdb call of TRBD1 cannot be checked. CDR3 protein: CASSRDPGGSYNEQFF.